This entry lists 7 T cell receptor beta chains sequenced from one sample in a study of tumor and adjacent non-tumor tissue in lung cancer. RNA was extracted from bulk tissue without any cell sorting. The library came from three nested PCR rounds adapted from ARM-PCR protocols. TCRdb used MiXCR to reprocess the multiplex PCR reads, holding one entry per CDR3 protein. The table shows under 100,000 distinct CDR3 sequences, with roughly three fifths occurring only once. The sequencing input was lung tumor tissue. The origin of the receptors is a man between 65 and 79 years old with non-small cell lung cancer.

The chain uses TRBV20-1 and TRBJ2-1, with D unclear. Trimming left V 6 bases short and J 0 bases short, with 15 bases between. This CDR3 region has 15 residues. The germline V gene encodes CDR1 DFQATT and CDR2 SNEGSKA (reference sequence). As DNA, the CDR3 is TGCAGTGCCTTTAATGGGCTGAGCTCCTACAATGAGCAGTTCTTC. This sequence encodes CSAFNGLSSYNEQFF.

Regarding this clonotype: At one of its ends the junction is not consistent with the germline gene, which may arise from a read error. J is TRBJ1-2 and V is TRBV10-2; 7 bases align to TRBD1. In germline, CDR1 is WSHSY, CDR2 SAAADI. This CDR3 has 16 amino acids. CDR3: CASRDSPTPSNYGYAF. In DNA, the CDR3 is TGCGCCAGCCGGGACAGTCCTACCCCGTCTAACTATGGCTACGCATTC.

As to this clonotype: Just one base apart from a much larger clone, this may be a read error. The V call is TRBV7-8, the J call TRBJ1-2; D remains ambiguous. Germline V gene lookup returns CDR1 SGHVS and CDR2 FQNEAQ. The CDR3 runs to 14 residues. CDR3: CDSSLSLRNYGYTF. CDR3 nucleotide sequence: TGTGACAGCAGCTTGTCCCTCAGGAACTATGGCTACACCTTC.

At least ten counts were recorded for this clonotype. The chain carries TRBV6-1 and TRBJ1-2, with 8 bases that match TRBD1. The CDR3 runs 12 residues. J gave up 13 bases and V 3 bases, and 7 bases lay outside the gene matches. CDR1 and CDR2 (germline): MNHNS, SASEGT. The CDR3 is CASSEDDRGRTF. CDR3 coding DNA: TGTGCCAGCAGTGAGGACGACAGGGGACGCACCTTC.

The CDR3 nucleotides read TGTGCCAGGAGCCTAGTTATGGACAGCATGAATGGCTACACCTTC. Its protein is CARSLVMDSMNGYTF. V usage is TRBV7-9 and J usage is TRBJ1-2, with a weak D call TRBD1 (6 bases). The germline V gene encodes CDR1 SEHNR and CDR2 FQNEAQ (reference sequence). The CDR3 consists of 15 residues. V lost 9 bases and J lost 6, with 23 bases in between. The full variable domain, with the rest looked up from reference TRBV7-9 and TRBJ1-2, is DTGVSQNPRHKITKRGQNVTFRCDPISEHNRLYWYRQTLGQGPEFLTYFQNEAQLEKSRLLSDRFSAERPKGSFSTLEIQRTEQGDSAMYLCARSLVMDSMNGYTFGSGTRLTVV.

Regarding this clonotype: Since a much larger clone is just one base distant, this may be a read error. The chain is built from TRBV6-5 and TRBJ2-5, with 10 bases that match TRBD1. The CDR3 loop spans 14 amino acids. The germline gives CDR1 MNHEY, CDR2 SVGAGI. The CDR3 loop is CTTRDRGRGKTQYF. The CDR3 region has the DNA TGTACCACCAGAGACAGGGGGCGCGGAAAGACCCAGTACTTC.

The chain recombines TRBV29-1 with TRBJ2-1, with TRBD1 as a possible D gene (6 bases). This CDR3 contains 14 residues. Germline V gene sequence: CDR1 SQVTM, CDR2 ANQGSEA. Trimming removed 8 bases from V and 14 bases from J, with 28 bases in between. CDR3 residues: CSSTDRSSYNEEFF. DNA for the CDR3: TGCAGCTCTACTGACAGGAGCTCCTACAATGAAGAGTTCTTC.